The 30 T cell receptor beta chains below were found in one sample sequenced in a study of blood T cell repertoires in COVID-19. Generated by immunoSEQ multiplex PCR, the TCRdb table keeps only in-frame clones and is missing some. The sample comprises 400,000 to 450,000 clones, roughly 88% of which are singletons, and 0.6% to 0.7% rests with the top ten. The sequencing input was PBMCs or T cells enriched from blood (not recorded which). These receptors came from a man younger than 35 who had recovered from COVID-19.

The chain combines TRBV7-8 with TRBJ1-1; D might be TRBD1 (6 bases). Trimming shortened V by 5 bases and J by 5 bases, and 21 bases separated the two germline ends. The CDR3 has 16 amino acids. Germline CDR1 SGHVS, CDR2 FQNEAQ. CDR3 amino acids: CASSIAGGRGLTEAFF. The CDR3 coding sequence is TGTGCCAGCAGCATCGCGGGGGGGCGCGGATTGACTGAAGCTTTCTTT.

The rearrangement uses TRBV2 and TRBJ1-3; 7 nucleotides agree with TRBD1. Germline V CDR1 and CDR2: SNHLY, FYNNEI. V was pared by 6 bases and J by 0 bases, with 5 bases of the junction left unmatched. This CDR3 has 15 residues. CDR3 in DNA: TGTGCCAGCAGCGCTGAGGGGGCCTCTGGAAACACCATATATTTT. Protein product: CASSAEGASGNTIYF.

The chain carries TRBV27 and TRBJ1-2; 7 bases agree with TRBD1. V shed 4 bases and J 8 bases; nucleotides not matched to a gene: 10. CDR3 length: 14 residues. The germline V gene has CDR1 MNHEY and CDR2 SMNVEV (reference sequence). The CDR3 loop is CASSSRTGEKGYTF. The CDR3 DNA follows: TGTGCCAGCAGTTCCAGAACAGGGGAAAAGGGCTACACCTTC.

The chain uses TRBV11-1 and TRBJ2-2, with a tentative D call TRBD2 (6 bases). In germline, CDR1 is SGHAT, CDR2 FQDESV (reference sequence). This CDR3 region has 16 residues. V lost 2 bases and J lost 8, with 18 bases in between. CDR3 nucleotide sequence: TGTGCCAGCAGCTTAAAACCCGGGACTGCTCTGGGGGAGCTGTTTTTT. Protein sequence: CASSLKPGTALGELFF. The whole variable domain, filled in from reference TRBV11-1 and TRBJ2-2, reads EAEVAQSPRYKITEKSQAVAFWCDPISGHATLYWYRQILGQGPELLVQFQDESVVDDSQLPKDRFSAERLKGVDSTLKIQPAELGDSAMYLCASSLKPGTALGELFFGEGSRLTVL.

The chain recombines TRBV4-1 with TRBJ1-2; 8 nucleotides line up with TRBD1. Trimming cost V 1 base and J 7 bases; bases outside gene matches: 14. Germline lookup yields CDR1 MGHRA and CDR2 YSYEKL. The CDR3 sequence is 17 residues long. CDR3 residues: CASSQGLPGGFLPGYTF. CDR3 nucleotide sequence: TGCGCCAGCAGCCAAGGGCTCCCAGGGGGCTTTCTACCTGGCTACACCTTC.

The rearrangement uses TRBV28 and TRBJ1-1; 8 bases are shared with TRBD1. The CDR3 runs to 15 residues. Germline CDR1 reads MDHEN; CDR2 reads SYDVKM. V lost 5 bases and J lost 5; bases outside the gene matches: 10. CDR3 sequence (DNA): TGTGCCAGCAGTCCGGACAGGGAGAGTGGTACTGAAGCTTTCTTT. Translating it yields CASSPDRESGTEAFF.

CDR3: CASASWGVETQYF. The CDR3 DNA sequence: TGTGCCAGCGCCTCTTGGGGGGTAGAGACCCAGTACTTC. The rearrangement joins TRBV7-9 to TRBJ2-5; TRBD2 might be the D (6 bases). Deletions cut 8 bases from V and 4 bases from J, with 14 bases between. Germline lookup yields CDR1 SEHNR and CDR2 FQNEAQ (reference sequence). There are 13 residues in the CDR3.

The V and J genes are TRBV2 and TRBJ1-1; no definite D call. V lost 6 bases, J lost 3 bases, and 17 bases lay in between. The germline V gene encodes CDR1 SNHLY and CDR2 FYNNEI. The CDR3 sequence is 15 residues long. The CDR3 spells CASSQVAATYTEAFF. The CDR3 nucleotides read TGTGCCAGCAGCCAAGTGGCAGCGACGTACACTGAAGCTTTCTTT.

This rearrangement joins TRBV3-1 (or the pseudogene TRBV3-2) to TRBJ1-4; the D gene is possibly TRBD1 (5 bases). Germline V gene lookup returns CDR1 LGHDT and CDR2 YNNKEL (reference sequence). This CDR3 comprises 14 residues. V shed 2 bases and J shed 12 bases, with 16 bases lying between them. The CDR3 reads CASSQTGGGTELFF. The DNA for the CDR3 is TGTGCCAGCAGCCAAACGGGTGGGGGGACGGAACTGTTTTTT.

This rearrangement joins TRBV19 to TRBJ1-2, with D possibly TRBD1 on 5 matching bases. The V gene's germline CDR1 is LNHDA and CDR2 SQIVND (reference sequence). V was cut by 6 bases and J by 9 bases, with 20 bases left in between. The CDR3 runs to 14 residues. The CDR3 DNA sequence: TGTGCCAGTAGCTCCCGAGCCAGGGACTCTCGCTACACCTTC. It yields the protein CASSSRARDSRYTF.

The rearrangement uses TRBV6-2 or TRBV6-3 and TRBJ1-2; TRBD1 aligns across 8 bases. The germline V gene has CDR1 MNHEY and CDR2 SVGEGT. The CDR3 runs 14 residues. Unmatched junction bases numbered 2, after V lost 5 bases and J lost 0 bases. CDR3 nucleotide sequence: TGTGCCAGCAGTCGGGACAGGCCTAACTATGGCTACACCTTC. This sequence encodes CASSRDRPNYGYTF.

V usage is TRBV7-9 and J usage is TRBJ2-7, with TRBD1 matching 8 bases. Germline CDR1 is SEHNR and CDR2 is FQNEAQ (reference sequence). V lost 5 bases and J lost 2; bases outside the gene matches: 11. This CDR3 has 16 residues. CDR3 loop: CASSAGPRGQAYEQYF. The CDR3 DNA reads TGTGCCAGCAGCGCGGGGCCCAGGGGGCAAGCCTACGAGCAGTACTTC.

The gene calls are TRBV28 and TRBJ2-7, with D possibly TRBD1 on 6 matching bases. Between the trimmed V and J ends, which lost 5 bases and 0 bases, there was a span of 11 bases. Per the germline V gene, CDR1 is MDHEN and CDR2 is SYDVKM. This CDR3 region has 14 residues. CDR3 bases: TGTGCCAGCAGTGCCGGACAGTTCTCCTACGAGCAGTACTTC. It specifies CASSAGQFSYEQYF.

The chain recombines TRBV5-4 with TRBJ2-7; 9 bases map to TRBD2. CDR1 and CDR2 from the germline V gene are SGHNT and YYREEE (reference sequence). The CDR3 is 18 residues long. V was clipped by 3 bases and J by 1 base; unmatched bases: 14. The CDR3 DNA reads TGTGCCAGCAGCTCCGTCTTGAAGACTAGCGGAGCATCCTACGAGCAGTACTTC. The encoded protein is CASSSVLKTSGASYEQYF.

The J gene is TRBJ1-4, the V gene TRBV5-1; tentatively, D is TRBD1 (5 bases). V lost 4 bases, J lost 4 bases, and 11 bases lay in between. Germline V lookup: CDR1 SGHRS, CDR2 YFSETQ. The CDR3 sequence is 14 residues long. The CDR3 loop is CASSPGLVNEKLFF. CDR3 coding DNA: TGCGCCAGCAGCCCAGGGCTGGTTAATGAAAAACTGTTTTTT.

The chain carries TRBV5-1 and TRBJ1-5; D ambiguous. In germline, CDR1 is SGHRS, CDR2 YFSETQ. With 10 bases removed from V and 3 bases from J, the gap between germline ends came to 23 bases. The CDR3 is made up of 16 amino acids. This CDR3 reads CAELEAAVRINQPQHF. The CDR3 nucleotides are TGCGCCGAACTGGAGGCGGCGGTCCGTATCAATCAGCCCCAGCATTTT.

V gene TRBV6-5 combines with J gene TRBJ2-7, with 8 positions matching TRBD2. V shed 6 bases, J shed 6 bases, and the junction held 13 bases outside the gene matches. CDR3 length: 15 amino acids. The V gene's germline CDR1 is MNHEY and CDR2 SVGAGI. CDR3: CASRKSGSGWTEQYF. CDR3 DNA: TGTGCCAGCAGGAAAAGCGGGAGTGGTTGGACCGAGCAGTACTTC.

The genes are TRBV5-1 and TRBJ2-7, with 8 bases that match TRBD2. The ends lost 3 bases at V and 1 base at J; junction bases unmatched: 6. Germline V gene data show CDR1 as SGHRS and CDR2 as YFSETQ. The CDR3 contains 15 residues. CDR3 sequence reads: CASSSAGLDSYEQYF. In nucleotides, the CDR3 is TGCGCCAGCAGCTCCGCGGGACTAGATTCCTACGAGCAGTACTTC.

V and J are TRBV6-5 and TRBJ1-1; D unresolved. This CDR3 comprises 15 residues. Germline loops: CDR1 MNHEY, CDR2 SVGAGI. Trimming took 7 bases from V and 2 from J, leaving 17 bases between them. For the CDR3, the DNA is TGTGCCAGCACCTCTCAGGCAGGCAGCAACACTGAAGCTTTCTTT. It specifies CASTSQAGSNTEAFF.

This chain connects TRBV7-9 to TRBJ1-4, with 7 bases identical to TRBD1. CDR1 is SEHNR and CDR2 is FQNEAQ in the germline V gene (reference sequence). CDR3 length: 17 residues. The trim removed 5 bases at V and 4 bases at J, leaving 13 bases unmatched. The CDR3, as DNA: TGTGCCAGCAGCCCACCACCTCCGGGACAGAGTAATGAAAAACTGTTTTTT. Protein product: CASSPPPPGQSNEKLFF.

The CDR3 DNA is TGTGCCAGCAGCAAGGGGGACGTACAGCCCCAGCATTTT. Translated: CASSKGDVQPQHF. The chain employs TRBV28 and TRBJ1-5; a weak D match, TRBD1 (6 bases). CDR3 size: 13 residues. The V end was cut by 6 bases, the J end by 7 bases, with 13 bases between. Germline-derived CDR1 and CDR2 are MDHEN and SYDVKM.

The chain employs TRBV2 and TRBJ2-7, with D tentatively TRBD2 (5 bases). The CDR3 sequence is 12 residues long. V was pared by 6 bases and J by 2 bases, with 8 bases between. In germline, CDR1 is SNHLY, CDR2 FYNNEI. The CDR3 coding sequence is TGTGCCAGCAGCGAGGGCCCCTACGAGCAGTACTTC. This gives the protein CASSEGPYEQYF.

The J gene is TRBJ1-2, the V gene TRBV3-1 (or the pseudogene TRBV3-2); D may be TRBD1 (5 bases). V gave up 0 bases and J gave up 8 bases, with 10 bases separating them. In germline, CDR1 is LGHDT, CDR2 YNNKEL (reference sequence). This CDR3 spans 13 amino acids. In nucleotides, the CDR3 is TGTGCCAGCAGCCAAGAGCTGGGGCAGGGCTACACCTTC. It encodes CASSQELGQGYTF.

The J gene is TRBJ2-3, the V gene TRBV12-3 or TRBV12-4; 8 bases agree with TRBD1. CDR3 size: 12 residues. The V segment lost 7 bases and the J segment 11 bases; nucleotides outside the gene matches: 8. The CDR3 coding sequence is TGTGCCAGCACCCGAGGACAGGGAAAGCAGTATTTT. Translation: CASTRGQGKQYF.

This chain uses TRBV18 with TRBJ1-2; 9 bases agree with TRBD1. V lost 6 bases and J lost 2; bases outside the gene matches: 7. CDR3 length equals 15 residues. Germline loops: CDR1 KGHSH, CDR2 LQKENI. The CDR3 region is CASSLGQGRNYGYTF. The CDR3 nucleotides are TGTGCCAGCTCCTTGGGACAGGGAAGAAACTATGGCTACACCTTC.

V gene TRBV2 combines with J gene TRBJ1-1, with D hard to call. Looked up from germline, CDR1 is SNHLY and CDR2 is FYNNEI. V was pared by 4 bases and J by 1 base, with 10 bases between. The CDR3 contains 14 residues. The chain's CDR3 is CASSGLSQNTEAFF. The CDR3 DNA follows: TGTGCCAGCAGTGGGTTAAGCCAGAACACTGAAGCTTTCTTT.

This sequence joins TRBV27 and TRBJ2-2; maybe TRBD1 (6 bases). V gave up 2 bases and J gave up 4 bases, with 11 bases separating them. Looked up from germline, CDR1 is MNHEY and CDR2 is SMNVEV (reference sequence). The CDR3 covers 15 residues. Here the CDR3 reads CASSLVGQTTGELFF. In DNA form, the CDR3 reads TGTGCCAGCAGTTTAGTAGGACAGACCACCGGGGAGCTGTTTTTT.

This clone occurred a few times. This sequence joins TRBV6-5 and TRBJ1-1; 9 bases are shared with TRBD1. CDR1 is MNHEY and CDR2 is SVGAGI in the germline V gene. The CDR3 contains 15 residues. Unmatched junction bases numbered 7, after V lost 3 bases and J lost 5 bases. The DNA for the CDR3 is TGTGCCAGCAGTTATGACGGGACAGGGATAACTGAAGCTTTCTTT. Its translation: CASSYDGTGITEAFF.

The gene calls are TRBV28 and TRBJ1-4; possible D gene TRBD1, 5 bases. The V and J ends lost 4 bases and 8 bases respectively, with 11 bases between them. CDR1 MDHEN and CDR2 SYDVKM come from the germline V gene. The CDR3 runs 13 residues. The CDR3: CASSYPGREKLFF. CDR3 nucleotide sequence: TGTGCCAGCAGTTACCCAGGGAGGGAAAAACTGTTTTTT.

CDR3 DNA sequence: TGTGCCACCACGGAGGCAAGGGATGGCTACACCTTC. Translation: CATTEARDGYTF. The rearrangement joins TRBV6-5 to TRBJ1-2; no clear D gene. Germline CDR1 is MNHEY and CDR2 is SVGAGI. The CDR3 extends over 12 amino acids. Trimming removed 10 bases from V and 6 bases from J, with 15 bases in between.